The 31 T cell receptor beta chains reported below all come from one sample, sequenced in a study of vaccination and CD4 T cells after COVID-19. The Oncomine TCR Beta short-read assay sequenced DNA from cultured CD4+ T cells. TCRdb itself ran the PCR reads through MiXCR, one entry per CDR3 protein. Of under 20,000 distinct CDR3 sequences detected, 40% to 55% appear once; the ten largest clones hold around 2.9%. As for treatment: approximately nine-day PBMC culture with coronavirus spike peptide pools or control peptides (ViraFEST assay). These receptors lack a known antigen. The sequencing used CD4+ T cells from blood, cultured in vitro, collected after SARS-CoV-2 vaccination. These receptors were taken from a human donor who had recovered from COVID-19.

The J gene is TRBJ2-5, the V gene TRBV29-1, with 7 bases fitting TRBD2. Germline loops: CDR1 SQVTM, CDR2 ANQGSEA. The CDR3 loop spans 15 amino acids. V shed 7 bases and J 5 bases; nucleotides not matched to a gene: 16. The CDR3 DNA follows: TGCAGCGGCAAGGCGGGAGCCACAAACACGGAGACCCAGTACTTC. This encodes CSGKAGATNTETQYF.

The rearrangement joins TRBV6-1 to TRBJ1-2, with D possibly matching TRBD1 (5 bases). CDR1 and CDR2 (germline): MNHNS, SASEGT. Trimming removed 4 bases at V and 8 bases at J, with 8 bases between. This CDR3 contains 11 residues. CDR3 sequence (DNA): TGTGCCAGCAGTGGGGGGTACGGCTACACCTTC. Protein product: CASSGGYGYTF.

This clonotype has only a few counts. The genes are TRBV28 and TRBJ1-5; D may be TRBD1 (5 bases). The V end lost 3 bases, the J end lost 6 bases, and 12 bases lay between the germline ends. The CDR3 runs to 14 residues. Germline V CDR1 and CDR2: MDHEN, SYDVKM. The CDR3 nucleotides are TGTGCCAGCAGTTTCGGAGGGGAGAGTCAGCCCCAGCATTTT. Protein sequence: CASSFGGESQPQHF. The complete variable domain, with remaining parts taken from reference TRBV28 and TRBJ1-5, reads DVKVTQSSRYLVKRTGEKVFLECVQDMDHENMFWYRQDPGLGLRLIYFSYDVKMKEKGDIPEGYSVSREKKERFSLILESASTNQTSMYLCASSFGGESQPQHFGDGTRLSIL.

This clonotype was recorded a few times. The CDR3 DNA reads TGTGCCAGCAGGCTCGACAGGGGGCCGATCTACGAGCAGTACTTC. It translates to CASRLDRGPIYEQYF. The chain links TRBV6-1 to TRBJ2-7, with TRBD1 identical over 10 bases. Germline V gene data show CDR1 as MNHNS and CDR2 as SASEGT. This CDR3 contains 15 residues. With 6 bases clipped from V and 3 bases from J, the junction kept 8 bases outside the gene matches.

Worth noting for this clonotype: A read error may account for a junction end that differs from germline. V and J are TRBV7-3 and TRBJ1-5; 7 nucleotides align to TRBD1. This CDR3 is built from 14 residues. The germline gives CDR1 SGHTA, CDR2 FQGTGA. Here the CDR3 DNA reads TGTGTCAGCAGCCTTAGACAGGGAAGTCAGCCCCAGCATTTT. Translation gives CVSSLRQGSQPQHF.

Of note for this clonotype: Relative to the germline gene, one junction end is altered; a read error may explain this. The chain combines TRBV6-2 or TRBV6-3 with TRBJ1-5; 7 bases agree with TRBD1. The germline gives CDR1 MNHEY, CDR2 SVGEGT. The CDR3 runs to 15 residues. CDR3 coding DNA: TGTGCCAGCAGCCGCGACAGGGCCGCCGATCAGTCCCAGCATTTT. Translated, it gives CASSRDRAADQSQHF.

This rearrangement joins TRBV5-8 to TRBJ2-6; possibly TRBD1 or TRBD2 for D (5 bases each). The length of the CDR3 is 14 residues. Germline values: CDR1 SGHTS, CDR2 YDEGEE. Trimming cost V 3 bases and J 4 bases, with 8 bases left between them. The CDR3 here is CASSWGSGANVLTF. The CDR3 DNA reads as TGTGCCAGCAGCTGGGGGTCAGGGGCCAACGTCCTGACTTTC.

This clonotype was observed a handful of times. The chain carries TRBV6-1 and TRBJ2-1; 16 positions match TRBD2. V shed 6 bases and J 4 bases; nucleotides not matched to a gene: 3. Germline assignment: CDR1 MNHNS and CDR2 SASEGT. The CDR3 sequence is 16 residues long. DNA for the CDR3: TGTGCCAGCAGGGGGACTAGCGGGAGGGCGTACAATGAGCAGTTCTTC. This encodes CASRGTSGRAYNEQFF.

This chain joins TRBV6-4 and TRBJ1-5; D gene ambiguous. The V gene lost 3 bases and the J gene lost 3 bases, with 6 bases spanning the gap. The CDR3 loop spans 13 amino acids. CDR1 is MRHNA, CDR2 SNTAGT, per germline. CDR3 sequence reads: CASSEGFNQPQHF. CDR3 DNA: TGTGCCAGCAGTGAGGGTTTCAATCAGCCCCAGCATTTT.

DNA for the CDR3: TGTGCCAGCAGCTTAGGGGCTAGCGGGGGGGCAGATACGCAGTATTTT. This codes for CASSLGASGGADTQYF. The rearrangement joins TRBV11-3 to TRBJ2-3, with 12 positions matching TRBD2. The CDR3 sequence is 16 residues long. CDR1 is SGHNT, CDR2 YENEEA, per germline. J lost 4 bases, V lost 1 base, and 3 bases had no gene match.

This clonotype was seen only a few times. This chain connects TRBV27 to TRBJ1-2; no firm D call. Trimming removed 6 bases from V and 1 base from J, with 9 bases in between. The CDR3 spans 13 residues. Germline V gene lookup returns CDR1 MNHEY and CDR2 SMNVEV (reference sequence). This CDR3 is CASRANLNYGYTF. The CDR3 nucleotides read TGTGCCAGCAGAGCCAACCTTAACTATGGCTACACCTTC.

This clonotype was counted a few times. V usage is TRBV6-5 and J usage is TRBJ2-1; D is unclear. Germline V gene data show CDR1 as MNHEY and CDR2 as SVGAGI. V lost 0 bases and J 6 bases, leaving 15 bases between the germline ends. The CDR3 has 16 amino acids. CDR3 sequence reads: CASSYSPPGRFNEQFF. DNA for the CDR3: TGTGCCAGCAGTTACTCACCACCCGGACGGTTCAATGAGCAGTTCTTC.

V and J are TRBV20-1 and TRBJ2-1; D is unclear. The CDR3 consists of 13 residues. Deletions cut 3 bases from V and 2 bases from J, with 8 bases between. In germline, CDR1 is DFQATT, CDR2 SNEGSKA (reference sequence). DNA for the CDR3: TGCAGTGCTAGGGGTACGACCTACAATGAGCAGTTCTTC. Amino acid sequence: CSARGTTYNEQFF.

This clonotype came up a few times. The chain recombines TRBV7-2 with TRBJ1-1, with no clear D. Looked up from germline, CDR1 is SGHTA and CDR2 is FQGNSA. Trimming removed 5 bases from V and 10 bases from J, with 11 bases in between. The CDR3 extends over 11 amino acids. CDR3 DNA: TGTGCCAGCAGCACGGTGGCTGGAGCTTTCTTT. It codes for CASSTVAGAFF.

The J gene is TRBJ2-5, the V gene TRBV28; 13 positions match TRBD2. The CDR3 runs 16 residues. Per germline, CDR1 MDHEN and CDR2 SYDVKM. V gave up 4 bases and J gave up 4 bases; unmatched junction bases: 6. This CDR3 is CASSSLTSGGRETQYF. In nucleotides, the CDR3 is TGTGCCAGCAGTTCCCTGACTAGCGGGGGGAGAGAGACCCAGTACTTC.

The chain is built from TRBV5-1 and TRBJ2-5, with D possibly TRBD1 on 5 matching bases. CDR3 length: 12 amino acids. Per germline, CDR1 SGHRS and CDR2 YFSETQ. V was cut by 3 bases and J by 5 bases, with 8 bases left in between. Here the CDR3 reads CASSWGRETQYF. DNA for the CDR3: TGCGCCAGCAGCTGGGGCCGGGAGACCCAGTACTTC.

V is TRBV28 and J is TRBJ2-5, with D perhaps matching TRBD2 (6 bases). The CDR3 runs 14 residues. Germline loops: CDR1 MDHEN, CDR2 SYDVKM. Trimming removed 3 bases at V and 1 base at J, with 9 bases between. The CDR3 region is CASSFLATQETQYF. In nucleotides, the CDR3 is TGTGCCAGCAGTTTCCTAGCGACCCAAGAGACCCAGTACTTC.

This clonotype was observed once. The rearrangement joins TRBV7-3 to TRBJ2-6; D gene unclear. The germline CDR1 and CDR2 sequences are SGHTA and FQGTGA. This CDR3 spans 14 amino acids. The V end was cut by 5 bases, the J end by 4 bases, with 9 bases between. CDR3 sequence reads: CASSPEAGANVLTF. The CDR3 nucleotides read TGTGCCAGCAGCCCGGAAGCCGGGGCCAACGTCCTGACTTTC.

This chain connects TRBV6-1 to TRBJ1-2; 9 positions match TRBD1. V lost 5 bases to trimming and J lost 5 bases; unmatched junction nucleotides: 12. The CDR3 runs 16 residues. CDR1 MNHNS and CDR2 SASEGT come from the germline V gene. The CDR3 sequence is CASSNTGTGSSYGYTF. The DNA for the CDR3 is TGTGCCAGCAGTAATACCGGGACAGGGTCTTCGTATGGCTACACCTTC.

This chain uses TRBV5-4 with TRBJ1-2; no reliable D call. This CDR3 contains 13 residues. Trimming stripped 0 bases from V and 8 bases from J, with 11 bases between. The germline V gene encodes CDR1 SGHNT and CDR2 YYREEE (reference sequence). CDR3 amino acids: CASSLAARVGYTF. In DNA form, the CDR3 reads TGTGCCAGCAGCTTGGCGGCCCGAGTGGGCTACACCTTC.

The rearrangement joins TRBV7-3 to TRBJ1-1; 8 bases map to TRBD1. There are 18 residues in the CDR3. Germline values: CDR1 SGHTA, CDR2 FQGTGA. V gave up 1 base and J gave up 1 base; unmatched junction bases: 11. DNA for the CDR3: TGTGCCAGCAGCTTAAGGAGAGACAGGGGAAGGGAGAACACTGAAGCTTTCTTT. Translating it yields CASSLRRDRGRENTEAFF.

This chain uses TRBV7-2 with TRBJ1-1, with 8 positions matching TRBD1. The germline V gene encodes CDR1 SGHTA and CDR2 FQGNSA. J was trimmed by 5 bases and V by 6 bases; bases with no gene match: 11. The CDR3 loop spans 15 amino acids. The CDR3 spells CASSGARGHGTEAFF. The CDR3 region has the DNA TGTGCCAGCAGTGGGGCCAGGGGGCATGGGACTGAAGCTTTCTTT.

The chain is built from TRBV7-8 and TRBJ2-6; maybe TRBD1 (6 bases). The CDR3 spans 16 residues. Per germline, CDR1 SGHVS and CDR2 FQNEAQ. The germline V and J ends were trimmed by 3 bases and 0 bases, with 9 bases remaining between them. For the CDR3, the DNA is TGTGCCAGCAGCTTTAGGGGGTTCTCTGGGGCCAACGTCCTGACTTTC. As protein: CASSFRGFSGANVLTF.

This chain joins TRBV5-4 and TRBJ2-5; D possibly corresponds to TRBD1 (5 bases). Trimming took off 7 bases at V and 3 bases at J, with 13 bases between the two ends. The CDR3 runs to 13 residues. Germline values: CDR1 SGHNT, CDR2 YYREEE (reference sequence). CDR3 coding DNA: TGTGCCAGCGCATGGGGCCTTGAAGAGACCCAGTACTTC. Its protein is CASAWGLEETQYF.

The V gene is TRBV20-1, the J gene TRBJ2-5, with 8 bases fitting TRBD1. Trimming cost V 3 bases and J 5 bases; bases outside gene matches: 14. This CDR3 has 16 amino acids. Germline values: CDR1 DFQATT, CDR2 SNEGSKA (reference sequence). CDR3 amino acids: CSASGRRDRIGETQYF. The CDR3 region has the DNA TGCAGTGCTAGCGGGCGCCGGGACAGGATTGGCGAGACCCAGTACTTC.

The chain carries TRBV10-1 and TRBJ2-1; 10 nucleotides agree with TRBD2. Germline CDR1 is WNHNN and CDR2 is SYGVQD (reference sequence). This CDR3 is built from 15 residues. V trimming: 5 bases; J trimming: 3 bases; junction bases outside the gene matches: 4. The CDR3: CASSSSGGCYNEQFF. CDR3 bases: TGCGCCAGCAGTTCTAGCGGGGGTTGCTACAATGAGCAGTTCTTC.

The rearrangement joins TRBV27 to TRBJ2-2, with TRBD2 matching over 12 bases. The CDR3 consists of 15 residues. Losses at the gene ends were 2 bases for V and 5 bases for J; bases not matched to a gene: 0. Germline V gene lookup returns CDR1 MNHEY and CDR2 SMNVEV (reference sequence). As DNA, the CDR3 is TGTGCCAGCAGTTTAACTAGCGGGAGGACCGGGGAGCTGTTTTTT. Amino acid sequence: CASSLTSGRTGELFF.

This clonotype was counted between two and nine times. This rearrangement joins TRBV7-2 to TRBJ2-7; TRBD2 matches 7 bases. Germline V gives CDR1 SGHTA, CDR2 FQGNSA. After removal of 1 base from V and 2 bases from J, the junction contained 5 bases not matched to a gene. The CDR3 loop spans 15 amino acids. The chain's CDR3 is CASSLVGSGPYEQYF. The CDR3 DNA sequence: TGTGCCAGCAGCTTAGTCGGTAGCGGGCCCTACGAGCAGTACTTC.

The J gene is TRBJ1-1, the V gene TRBV20-1; no clear D. Trimming took 8 bases from V and 3 from J, leaving 19 bases between them. Germline CDR1 reads DFQATT; CDR2 reads SNEGSKA (reference sequence). The CDR3 length is 14 residues. The CDR3: CSPAGGLWHTEAFF. CDR3 DNA: TGCAGTCCCGCGGGAGGGTTATGGCACACTGAAGCTTTCTTT.

The chain carries TRBV27 and TRBJ2-3; tentatively, D is TRBD1 or TRBD2 (6 bases each). The ends were cut back, 3 bases at V and 5 bases at J, with 15 bases in the middle. Germline CDR1 is MNHEY and CDR2 is SMNVEV (reference sequence). The CDR3 consists of 15 residues. The CDR3 sequence is CASSFIRGQGDTQYF. The CDR3 DNA reads TGTGCCAGCAGTTTCATCCGGGGGCAGGGAGATACGCAGTATTTT.

DNA of the CDR3: TGTGCCAGCAGTTTTAGCGGGGGTGCCAAAAACATTCAGTACTTC. Protein product: CASSFSGGAKNIQYF. The chain recombines TRBV12-3 or TRBV12-4 with TRBJ2-4; 9 nucleotides match TRBD2. The CDR3 totals 15 residues. Unmatched junction bases numbered 1, after V lost 3 bases and J lost 1 base.